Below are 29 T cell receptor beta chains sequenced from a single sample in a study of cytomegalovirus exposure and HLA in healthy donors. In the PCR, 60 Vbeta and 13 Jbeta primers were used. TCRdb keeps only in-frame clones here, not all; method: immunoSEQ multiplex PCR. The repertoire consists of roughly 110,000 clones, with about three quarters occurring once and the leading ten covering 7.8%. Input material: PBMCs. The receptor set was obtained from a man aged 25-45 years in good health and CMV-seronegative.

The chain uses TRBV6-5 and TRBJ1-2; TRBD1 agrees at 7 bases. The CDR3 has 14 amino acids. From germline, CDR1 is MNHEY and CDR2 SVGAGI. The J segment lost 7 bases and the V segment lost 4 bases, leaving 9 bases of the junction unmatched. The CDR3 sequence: CASSSPGTVIGYTF. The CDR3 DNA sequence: TGTGCCAGCAGTTCCCCAGGGACAGTCATTGGCTACACCTTC.

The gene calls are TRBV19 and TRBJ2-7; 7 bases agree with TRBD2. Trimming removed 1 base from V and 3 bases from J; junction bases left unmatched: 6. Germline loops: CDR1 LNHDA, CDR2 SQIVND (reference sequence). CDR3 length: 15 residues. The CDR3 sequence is CASSIGSGILYEQYF. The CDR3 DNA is TGTGCCAGTAGTATAGGCAGCGGGATCCTCTACGAGCAGTACTTC.

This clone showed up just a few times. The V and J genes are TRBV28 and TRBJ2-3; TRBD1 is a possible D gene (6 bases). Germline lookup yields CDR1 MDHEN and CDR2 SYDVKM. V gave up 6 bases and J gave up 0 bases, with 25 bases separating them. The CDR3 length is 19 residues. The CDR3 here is CASRPNLPGQGSSTDTQYF. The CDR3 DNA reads TGTGCCAGCAGACCTAATCTGCCGGGGCAGGGGAGTAGCACAGATACGCAGTATTTT.

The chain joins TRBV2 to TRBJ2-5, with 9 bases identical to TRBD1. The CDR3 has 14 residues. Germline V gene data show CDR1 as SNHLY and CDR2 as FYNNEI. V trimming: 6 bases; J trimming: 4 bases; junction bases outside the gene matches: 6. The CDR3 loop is CASSGQGSLETQYF. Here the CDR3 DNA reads TGTGCCAGCAGCGGACAGGGGTCCTTAGAGACCCAGTACTTC.

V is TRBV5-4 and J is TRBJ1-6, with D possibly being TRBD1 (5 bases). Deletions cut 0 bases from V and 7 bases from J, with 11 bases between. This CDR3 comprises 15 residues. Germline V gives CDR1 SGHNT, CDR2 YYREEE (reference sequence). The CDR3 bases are TGTGCCAGCAGCTTGGATGGGGGGGGGAATTCACCCCTCCACTTT. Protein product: CASSLDGGGNSPLHF. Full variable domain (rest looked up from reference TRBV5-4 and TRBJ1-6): ETGVTQSPTHLIKTRGQQVTLRCSSQSGHNTVSWYQQALGQGPQFIFQYYREEENGRGNFPPRFSGLQFPNYSSELNVNALELDDSALYLCASSLDGGGNSPLHFGNGTRLTVT.

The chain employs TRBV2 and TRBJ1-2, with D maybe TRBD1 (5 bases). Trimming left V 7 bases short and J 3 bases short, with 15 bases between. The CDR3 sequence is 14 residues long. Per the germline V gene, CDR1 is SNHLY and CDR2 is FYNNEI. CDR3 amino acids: CASIRSGRDYGYTF. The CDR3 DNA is TGTGCCAGCATCCGATCGGGCAGGGACTATGGCTACACCTTC.

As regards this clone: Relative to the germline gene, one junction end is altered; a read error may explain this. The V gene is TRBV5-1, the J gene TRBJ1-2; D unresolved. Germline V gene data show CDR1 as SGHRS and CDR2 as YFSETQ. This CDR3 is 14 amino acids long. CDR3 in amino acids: CASRLAPSGYGYTF. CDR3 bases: TGCGCCAGCAGGTTGGCCCCCTCGGGCTATGGCTACACCTTC.

Here the CDR3 DNA reads TGTGCCAGCAGTACATGGGACAGGGGGCCCGGGGCCAACGTCCTGACTTTC. This gives the protein CASSTWDRGPGANVLTF. The chain links TRBV28 to TRBJ2-6, with 12 nucleotides matching TRBD1. This CDR3 region has 17 residues. Germline V lookup: CDR1 MDHEN, CDR2 SYDVKM. J lost 4 bases, V lost 5 bases, and 6 bases had no gene match.

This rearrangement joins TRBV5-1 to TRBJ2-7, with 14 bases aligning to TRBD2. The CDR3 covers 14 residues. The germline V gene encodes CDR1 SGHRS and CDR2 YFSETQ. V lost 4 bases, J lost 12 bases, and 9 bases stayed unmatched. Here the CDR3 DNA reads TGCGCCAGCAGCCCCTCCGGGACTAGCGGGGGACTGTACTTC. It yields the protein CASSPSGTSGGLYF.

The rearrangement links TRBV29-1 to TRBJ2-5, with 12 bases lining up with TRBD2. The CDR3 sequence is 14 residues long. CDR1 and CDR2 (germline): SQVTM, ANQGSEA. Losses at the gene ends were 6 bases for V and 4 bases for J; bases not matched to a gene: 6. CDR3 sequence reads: CSVATSGGRETQYF. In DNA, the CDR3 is TGCAGCGTGGCGACTAGCGGGGGACGAGAGACCCAGTACTTC.

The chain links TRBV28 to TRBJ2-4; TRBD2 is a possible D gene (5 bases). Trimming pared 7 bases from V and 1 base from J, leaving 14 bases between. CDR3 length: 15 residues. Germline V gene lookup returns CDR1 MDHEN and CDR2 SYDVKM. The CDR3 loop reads CASTSGMGAKNIQYF. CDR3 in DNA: TGTGCCAGCACCTCCGGGATGGGGGCCAAAAACATTCAGTACTTC.

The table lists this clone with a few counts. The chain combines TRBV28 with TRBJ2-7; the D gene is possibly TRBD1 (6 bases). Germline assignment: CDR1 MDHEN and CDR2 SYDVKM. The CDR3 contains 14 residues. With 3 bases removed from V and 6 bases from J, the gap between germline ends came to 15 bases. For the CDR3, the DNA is TGTGCCAGCAGTTTTGGGGGCCCCGTGGCCGAGCAGTACTTC. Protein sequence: CASSFGGPVAEQYF.

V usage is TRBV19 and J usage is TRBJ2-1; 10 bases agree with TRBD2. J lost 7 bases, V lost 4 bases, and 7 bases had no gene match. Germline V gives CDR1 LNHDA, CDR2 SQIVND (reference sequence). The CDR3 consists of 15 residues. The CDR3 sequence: CASSKSGGAGNEQFF. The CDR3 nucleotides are TGTGCCAGTAGTAAAAGCGGGGGGGCTGGGAATGAGCAGTTCTTC.

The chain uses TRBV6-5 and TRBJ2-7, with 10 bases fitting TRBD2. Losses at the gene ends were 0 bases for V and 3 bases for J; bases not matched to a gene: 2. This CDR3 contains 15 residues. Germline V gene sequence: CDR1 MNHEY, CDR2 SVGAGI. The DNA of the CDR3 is TGTGCCAGCAGTTACTCGAGCGGGGGGGGCTACGAGCAGTACTTC. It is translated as CASSYSSGGGYEQYF.

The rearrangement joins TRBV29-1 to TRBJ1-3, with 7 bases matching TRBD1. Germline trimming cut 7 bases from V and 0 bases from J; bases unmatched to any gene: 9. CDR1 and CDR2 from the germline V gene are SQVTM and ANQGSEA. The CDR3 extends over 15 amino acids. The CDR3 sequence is CSAGAGGNSGNTIYF. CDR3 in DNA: TGCAGCGCGGGGGCAGGGGGAAACTCTGGAAACACCATATATTTT.

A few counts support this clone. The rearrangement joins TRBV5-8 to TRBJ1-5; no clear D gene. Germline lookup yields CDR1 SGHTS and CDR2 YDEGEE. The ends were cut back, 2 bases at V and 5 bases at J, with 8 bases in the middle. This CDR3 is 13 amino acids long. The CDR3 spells CASSFQVDQPQHF. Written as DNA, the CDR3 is TGTGCCAGCAGCTTCCAGGTAGATCAGCCCCAGCATTTT. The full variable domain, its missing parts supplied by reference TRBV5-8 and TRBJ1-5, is EAGVTQSPTHLIKTRGQQATLRCSPISGHTSVYWYQQALGLGLQFLLWYDEGEERNRGNFPPRFSGRQFPNYSSELNVNALELEDSALYLCASSFQVDQPQHFGDGTRLSIL.

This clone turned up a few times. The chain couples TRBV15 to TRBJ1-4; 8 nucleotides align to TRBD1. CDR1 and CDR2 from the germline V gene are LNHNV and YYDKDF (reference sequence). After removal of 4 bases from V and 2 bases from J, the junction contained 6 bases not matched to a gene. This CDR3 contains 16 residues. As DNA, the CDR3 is TGTGCCACCAGCACGGACAGGGAGGGGACTAATGAAAAACTGTTTTTT. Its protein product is CATSTDREGTNEKLFF.

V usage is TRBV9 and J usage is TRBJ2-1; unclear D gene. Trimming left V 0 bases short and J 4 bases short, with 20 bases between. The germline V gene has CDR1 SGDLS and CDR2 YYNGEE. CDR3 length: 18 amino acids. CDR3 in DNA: TGTGCCAGCAGCGTAGGTCCTACCTTCTTAGCCACATACAATGAGCAGTTCTTC. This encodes CASSVGPTFLATYNEQFF. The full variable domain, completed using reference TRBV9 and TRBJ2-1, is DSGVTQTPKHLITATGQRVTLRCSPRSGDLSVYWYQQSLDQGLQFLIQYYNGEERAKGNILERFSAQQFPDLHSELNLSSLELGDSALYFCASSVGPTFLATYNEQFFGPGTRLTVL.

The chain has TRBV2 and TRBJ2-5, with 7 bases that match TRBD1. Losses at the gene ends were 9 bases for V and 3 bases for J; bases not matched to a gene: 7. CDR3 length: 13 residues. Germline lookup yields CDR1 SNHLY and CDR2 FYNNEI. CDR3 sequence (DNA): TGTGCCAGTCGACAGGGCCCAAAAGAGACCCAGTACTTC. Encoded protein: CASRQGPKETQYF.

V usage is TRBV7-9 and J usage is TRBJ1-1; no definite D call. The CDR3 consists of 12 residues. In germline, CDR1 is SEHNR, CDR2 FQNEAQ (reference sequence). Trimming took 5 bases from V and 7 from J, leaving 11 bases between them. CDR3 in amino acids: CASSRHSNEAFF. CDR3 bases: TGTGCCAGCAGCCGCCATAGTAATGAAGCTTTCTTT.

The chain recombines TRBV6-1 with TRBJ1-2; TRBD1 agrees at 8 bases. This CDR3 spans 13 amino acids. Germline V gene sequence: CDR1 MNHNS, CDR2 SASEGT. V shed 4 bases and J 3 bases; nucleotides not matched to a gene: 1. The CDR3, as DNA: TGTGCCAGCAGTGCGACAGGGGACTATGGCTACACCTTC. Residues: CASSATGDYGYTF.

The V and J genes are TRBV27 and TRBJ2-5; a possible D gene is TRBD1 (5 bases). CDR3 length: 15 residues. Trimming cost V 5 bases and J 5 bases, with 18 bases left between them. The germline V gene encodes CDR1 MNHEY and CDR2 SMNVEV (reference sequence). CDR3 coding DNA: TGTGCCAGCAGTAAAACCCAGGGTAGGGGTGAGACCCAGTACTTC. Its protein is CASSKTQGRGETQYF.

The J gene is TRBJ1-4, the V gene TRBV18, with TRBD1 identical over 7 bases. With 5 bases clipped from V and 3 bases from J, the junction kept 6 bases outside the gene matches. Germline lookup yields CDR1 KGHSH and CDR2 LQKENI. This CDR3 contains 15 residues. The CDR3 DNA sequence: TGTGCCAGCTCAACAAGACAGGGCCCTAATGAAAAACTGTTTTTT. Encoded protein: CASSTRQGPNEKLFF.

The DNA of the CDR3 is TGTGCCACCAGCAGCTCCCAAGCGGGGGGCCGGAGAGAGACCCAGTACTTC. It translates to CATSSSQAGGRRETQYF. The genes are TRBV15 and TRBJ2-5; 9 nucleotides agree with TRBD2. The CDR3 covers 17 residues. V lost 3 bases and J lost 4; bases outside the gene matches: 12. The V gene's germline CDR1 is LNHNV and CDR2 YYDKDF (reference sequence).

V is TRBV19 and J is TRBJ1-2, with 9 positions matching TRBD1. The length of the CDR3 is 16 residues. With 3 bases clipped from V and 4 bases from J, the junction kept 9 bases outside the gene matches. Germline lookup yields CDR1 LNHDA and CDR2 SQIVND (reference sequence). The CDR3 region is CASSIRGQGNIYGYTF. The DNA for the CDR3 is TGTGCCAGTAGTATCAGGGGACAGGGAAATATCTATGGCTACACCTTC.

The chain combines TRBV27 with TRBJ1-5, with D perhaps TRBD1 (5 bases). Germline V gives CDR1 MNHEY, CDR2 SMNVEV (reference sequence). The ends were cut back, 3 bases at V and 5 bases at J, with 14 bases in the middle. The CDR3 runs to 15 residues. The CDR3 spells CASSFLKGLDQPQHF. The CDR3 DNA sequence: TGTGCCAGCAGTTTCTTAAAGGGGCTCGATCAGCCCCAGCATTTT.

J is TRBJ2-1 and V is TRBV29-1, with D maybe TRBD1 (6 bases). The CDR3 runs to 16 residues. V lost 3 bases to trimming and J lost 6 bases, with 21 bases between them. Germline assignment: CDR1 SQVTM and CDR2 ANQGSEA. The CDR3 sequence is CSVEARGHGAGNEQFF. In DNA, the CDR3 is TGCAGCGTTGAGGCCAGGGGTCACGGGGCTGGCAATGAGCAGTTCTTC.

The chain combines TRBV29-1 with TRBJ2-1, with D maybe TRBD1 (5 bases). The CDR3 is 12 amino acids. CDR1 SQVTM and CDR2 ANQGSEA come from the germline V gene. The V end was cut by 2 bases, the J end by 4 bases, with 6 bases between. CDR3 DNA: TGCAGCGTTGAACAGGGATACAATGAGCAGTTCTTC. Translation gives CSVEQGYNEQFF.

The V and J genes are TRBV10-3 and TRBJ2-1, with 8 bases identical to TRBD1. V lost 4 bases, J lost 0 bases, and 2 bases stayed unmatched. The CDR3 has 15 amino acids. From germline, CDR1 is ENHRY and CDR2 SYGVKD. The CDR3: CAISGQGSSYNEQFF. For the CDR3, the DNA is TGTGCCATCAGTGGACAGGGGAGCTCCTACAATGAGCAGTTCTTC.